A selection of T cell receptor beta chains follows, all from one sample in a study of OX40 agonist ivuxolimab in advanced cancers. Some clones are missing from TCRdb's copy, which holds only in-frame ones; the method was immunoSEQ multiplex PCR. The sample yields 25,000 to 35,000 clones, about four fifths seen once. This specimen consisted of CD4+ or CD8+ T cells sorted from blood, obtained in a trial of the OX40 agonist ivuxolimab. These receptors all come from an adult with an advanced solid tumor such as melanoma, head and neck, liver or kidney cancer. Each CDR3 is given with its conserved first and last residue. Each record gives: CDR3 DNA, CDR3 protein, V gene, D gene, J gene, clone size. D genes are given only for firm matches. Size is omitted from some rows. Given values are once, few, many or a class for expanded clones.

CDR3nt: TGTGCCAGCAGTTTAGGTCGGGCAGAAGGTTACGAGCAGTACTTC
CDR3aa: CASSLGRAEGYEQYF
v_gene: TRBV27
d_gene: .
j_gene: TRBJ2-7
abundance: .

CDR3nt: TGTGCCAGCAGCAAGGTAGGGCTAGCGGCGAACTACGAGCAGTACTTC
CDR3aa: CASSKVGLAANYEQYF
v_gene: TRBV21-1
d_gene: .
j_gene: TRBJ2-7
abundance: once

CDR3nt: TGTGCCAGCAGCTCCGGCATAGAGGGTCGTACCGGGGAGCTGTTTTTT
CDR3aa: CASSSGIEGRTGELFF
v_gene: TRBV28
d_gene: .
j_gene: TRBJ2-2
abundance: .

CDR3nt: TGTGCCTGGAGTGAAGGGGGCAATAATCAGCCCCAGCATTTT
CDR3aa: CAWSEGGNNQPQHF
v_gene: TRBV30
d_gene: TRBD1
j_gene: TRBJ1-5
abundance: .

CDR3nt: TGCAGCGTTAGCCTAGCGGATTACAATGAGCAGTTCTTC
CDR3aa: CSVSLADYNEQFF
v_gene: TRBV29-1
d_gene: TRBD2
j_gene: TRBJ2-1
abundance: few

CDR3nt: TGTGCCAGCAGTTTTACCCTAGTCTATGAGCAGTTCTTC
CDR3aa: CASSFTLVYEQFF
v_gene: TRBV28
d_gene: .
j_gene: TRBJ2-1
abundance: .

CDR3nt: TGTGCCAGCAGTTCACCCCGACTAGGGTACAATGAGCAGTTCTTC
CDR3aa: CASSSPRLGYNEQFF
v_gene: TRBV28
d_gene: .
j_gene: TRBJ2-1
abundance: .

CDR3nt: TGCAGCGTTGCCCAGCGGACCTACAATGAGCAGTTCTTC
CDR3aa: CSVAQRTYNEQFF
v_gene: TRBV29-1
d_gene: .
j_gene: TRBJ2-1
abundance: .

CDR3nt: TGTGCCAGTAGTAACTTCCTTGTGGGCGAGACCCAGTACTTC
CDR3aa: CASSNFLVGETQYF
v_gene: TRBV19
d_gene: .
j_gene: TRBJ2-5
abundance: .

CDR3nt: TGTGCCAGCAGCTTGATGCGCGATGAGCAGTTCTTC
CDR3aa: CASSLMRDEQFF
v_gene: TRBV7-2
d_gene: .
j_gene: TRBJ2-1
abundance: .

CDR3nt: TGTGCCAGCAGCTCCGGGACAGCCTCTGGAAACACCATATATTTT
CDR3aa: CASSSGTASGNTIYF
v_gene: TRBV5-4
d_gene: TRBD1
j_gene: TRBJ1-3
abundance: .

CDR3nt: TGTGCCAGCAGCTTAAAGGCTAGCGGGAGGAACGAGCAGTACTTC
CDR3aa: CASSLKASGRNEQYF
v_gene: TRBV7-6
d_gene: TRBD2
j_gene: TRBJ2-7
abundance: .

CDR3nt: TGTGCCAGCGCCCCCTATAATTCACCCCTCCACTTT
CDR3aa: CASAPYNSPLHF
v_gene: TRBV27
d_gene: .
j_gene: TRBJ1-6
abundance: .

CDR3nt: TGTGCCAGCAGCGGGGGGATTGGTGCAGGGCACTACGAGCAGTACTTC
CDR3aa: CASSGGIGAGHYEQYF
v_gene: TRBV5-6
d_gene: .
j_gene: TRBJ2-7
abundance: .

CDR3nt: TGTGCCAGCAGCGCGCAGACAGGGGCCGCAGGAGATACGCAGTATTTT
CDR3aa: CASSAQTGAAGDTQYF
v_gene: TRBV9
d_gene: TRBD1
j_gene: TRBJ2-3
abundance: .

CDR3nt: TGCGCCAGCAGCCCCGGGCCACTAGCGACCTACGAGCAGTACTTC
CDR3aa: CASSPGPLATYEQYF
v_gene: TRBV4-1
d_gene: TRBD2
j_gene: TRBJ2-7
abundance: .

CDR3nt: TGTGCCAGCAGTTTTTCAGGGATGAACACTGAAGCTTTCTTT
CDR3aa: CASSFSGMNTEAFF
v_gene: TRBV27
d_gene: .
j_gene: TRBJ1-1
abundance: .

CDR3nt: TGTGCCAGCAGTTATTTACAGGTGACGAACACCGGGGAGCTGTTTTTT
CDR3aa: CASSYLQVTNTGELFF
v_gene: TRBV6-6
d_gene: .
j_gene: TRBJ2-2
abundance: .

CDR3nt: TGTGCCAGCAGGGGACAGGGTAGGACCTACGAGCAGTACTTC
CDR3aa: CASRGQGRTYEQYF
v_gene: TRBV28
d_gene: TRBD1
j_gene: TRBJ2-7
abundance: .

CDR3nt: TGTGCCAGTAGTATGGGGGCACTCGGGACCTACGAGCAGTACTTC
CDR3aa: CASSMGALGTYEQYF
v_gene: TRBV19
d_gene: .
j_gene: TRBJ2-7
abundance: .

CDR3nt: TGCGCCAGCAGCTTGAGGGGGGCGCCTTCCTACGAGCAGTACTTC
CDR3aa: CASSLRGAPSYEQYF
v_gene: TRBV5-1
d_gene: .
j_gene: TRBJ2-7
abundance: once

CDR3nt: TGCGCCAGCAGCCATCCGACAGGGACGGGGGACATTCAGTACTTC
CDR3aa: CASSHPTGTGDIQYF
v_gene: TRBV4-1
d_gene: .
j_gene: TRBJ2-4
abundance: once

CDR3nt: TGTGCCAGCAGCCCGGGACAGGTAATAAACAATGAGCAGTTCTTC
CDR3aa: CASSPGQVINNEQFF
v_gene: TRBV7-9
d_gene: TRBD1
j_gene: TRBJ2-1
abundance: .